The following is a T cell receptor beta chain sequence with its context. The target antigen is unknown. These data come from a study of cytomegalovirus exposure and HLA in healthy donors. Looking at the study overall: According to later analysis, the same platform produced the approximately 120 validation and over 600 first-cohort repertoires.

The 120-subject validation cohort, separate from the approximately 660-subject first cohort, included the donors. Regarding the study as a whole: As was reported, the classifier diagnosed cytomegalovirus status with high specificity and sensitivity. The study flagged some 170 TCR beta chains as cytomegalovirus-associated.

TCRdb keeps only in-frame clones here, not all; method: immunoSEQ multiplex PCR. The data hold 160,000 or so clones, with around four fifths observed a single time. V dropped 0 bases and J dropped 8; count of bases not matched to a gene: 12. The CDR3 is 18 residues long. Germline CDR1 is SGHTA and CDR2 is FQGTGA. What was sequenced was PBMCs. The receptor comes from a young man in good health and CMV-seropositive. The chain combines TRBV7-3 with TRBJ2-3; 12 bases map to TRBD1. DNA for the CDR3: TGTGCCAGCAGCTTAACGTGGTCGGGACAGGGGGCTGGGGGTACGCAGTATTTT. Protein: CASSLTWSGQGAGGTQYF.